This T cell receptor beta chain was recorded in a study of T cell repertoires in cytomegalovirus infection. Of note for this clonotype: Its antigen is unidentified.

Each CDR3 protein gets one entry after TCRdb re-called the reads with MiXCR. The data contain 62,000 or so distinct CDR3 sequences, 20% to 25% of them singletons. The junction had 4 bases not matched to a gene; V was cut back by 3 bases and J by 5 bases. The CDR3 sequence is 16 residues long. This chain uses TRBV12-3 or TRBV12-4 with TRBJ2-4; 13 nucleotides line up with TRBD2. The TCR sequence derives from a human donor in good health (CMV status not recorded). Some clones in this sample may be carry-over from other donors' samples. Source: CD8+ T cells from cultured PBMCs, taken from culture after CMV antigen stimulation. CDR3 in amino acids: CASSFRLAGGQNIQYF. The DNA for the CDR3 is TGTGCCAGCAGTTTCCGACTAGCGGGGGGCCAAAACATTCAGTACTTC.